This T cell receptor (beta chain) derives from a study of shared clonotypes between healthy human individuals (dated by TCRdb to 2020 to 2021). Turning to the overall study: The cohort included three men and a couple of women between 18 and 49 years of age. Between about 0.9 and 8.9 billion PBMCs per donor were obtained by leukapheresis. Libraries were prepared and TCR repertoires were sequenced by different laboratories using diverse techniques, in order to increase sequencing depth and limit assay-specific biases. For each donor, CD4 naive and CD4 memory were each given three plates, CD8 naive was given two plates, and CD8 memory was given one plate. The study deeply sequenced blood TCR repertoires of five healthy adults to estimate repertoire size and the extent of clonotype sharing between individuals. Study-wide findings and limitations: Higher generation probabilities were observed for clonotypes shared by all four sorted-subset donors than for non-shared clonotypes. Sharing across a few donors was observed for around 5% of naive CD4, about 4% of naive CD8, over 2% of memory CD4, and over 0.3% of memory CD8 clonotypes. Because the study included a small number of donors, the genetic and exposure-history diversity represented was limited. Only blood was sampled, and tissue TCR repertoires likely differ from those in blood. Incomplete sequencing was indicated by rarefaction of sorted-subset datasets, despite the large sequencing depth. Based on pairwise subsampling, the degree of clonotype sharing among donors was expected to be affected by sequencing depth. Larger estimated clonotype richness was generally found for naive subsets than for memory subsets.

Counted from cysteine to phenylalanine, this CDR3 has 14 amino acids. Only the CDR3 DNA stays, 42 bases, in frame from base 1. Reading the germline V gene (reference sequence) gives CDR1 MNHNY and CDR2 SVGAGI. Cut back by 0 bases and 3 bases, the V and J ends lie 8 bases apart. The donors were healthy, HIV-negative adults with no recently reported acute infections or vaccinations. Only Caucasian adults living in Nashville, Tennessee, USA were represented among the donors. CD4+ T cells were enriched by magnetic negative selection, after which naive cells were positively selected on CD45RA and the negative fraction was taken as the memory subset. Blood was collected by leukapheresis, and PBMCs were isolated by Ficoll-Histopaque density gradient centrifugation and then cryopreserved in liquid nitrogen vapor phase. Analytical flow cytometry was used to check the purity and quantity of each magnetically sorted T cell population. Genomic DNA was isolated from each sorted fraction and quantified by UV absorbance on a Nanodrop 2000c.

Details on this clone: Its antigen is still unknown. Per-base qualities were not stored, and no clone one base away is much larger.

Using the deep immunoSEQ assay, multiplex PCR amplified TCR CDR3 regions from genomic DNA. Genomic DNA extracted from each cell subset was distributed evenly over all wells of several immunoSEQ 96-well plates, and each plate served as one replicate. Each replicate PCR for sorted subsets received about 210 ng genomic DNA, equal to around 32,000 T cell genomes. The purified libraries were quantified using a Qubit 3.0 fluorometer, sized with a Bioanalyzer 2100, and then quantified again using the KAPA Library Quantification kit. Every immunoSEQ 96-well plate was sequenced on a separate single-read 150-cycle Illumina NextSeq 550 flow cell. On the authors' methods: The immunoSEQ output contained only junctional sequences without quality scores, so filtering could not match that applied to full-length reads. To assign V/J genes and CDR3, sequences were annotated using PyIR, a Python wrapper for IgBLAST v1.9, with IMGT germline references. Any read was removed if the V/J assignment was weak (E-value above 1e-6), the CDR3 was missing, or the read contained stop codons, out-of-frame junctions, or ambiguous translated residues. V3J clonotypes were defined as sequences sharing an identical inferred V gene, J gene, and CDR3 amino acid sequence. Percentage overlap between repertoires was computed as shared unique clonotypes divided by the size of the smaller repertoire. Richness of each repertoire was evaluated using RTK rarefaction, the Chao1 estimator, and Recon v2.1 estimates of unobserved clonotypes. For all TCRbeta clonotypes obtained by the gDNA method from a few donors, generation probabilities were computed with OLGA. This is the immuneACCESS table as TCRdb keeps it, with only in-frame sequences that have V and J called. A part of the clones is gone; compared with another copy, unresolved V genes explain less than half, and the rest is unexplained. That table is the source of V, J and clone size, and D and trimming were worked out from the DNA. The sample data list almost 750,000 clones, and approximately 72% of these were observed just once. In total, the top ten clones hold under 2% of the sample.

The sequenced sample consisted of memory CD4+ T cells sorted from blood. The sample's cell subset or site label, decoded: CD45RA-negative fraction. The V gene is TRBV6-6 and the J gene is TRBJ1-2; a confident D gene designation cannot be given. This receptor was obtained from a woman aged 25 to 39 in good health. Here the CDR3 is given as CASSYSLSDYGYTF. The bases read TGTGCCAGCAGTTACTCGCTGTCGGACTATGGCTACACCTTC.